These 26 T cell receptor beta chains originate from one sample sequenced in a study of cytomegalovirus exposure and HLA in healthy donors. 13 Jbeta primers and 60 Vbeta primers were used for the PCR. This table comes from immunoSEQ multiplex PCR, and its TCRdb copy is limited to in-frame clones, with some not included. The table includes 110,000 to 150,000 clones, about three quarters detected once. Sequencing input: PBMCs. These receptors all stem from a human donor in good health.

The rearrangement uses TRBV7-6 and TRBJ2-6, with D perhaps matching TRBD1 (6 bases). The germline V gene has CDR1 SGHVS and CDR2 FNYEAQ. Trimming left V 5 bases short and J 0 bases short, with 20 bases between. The CDR3 runs to 19 residues. In DNA, the CDR3 is TGTGCCAGCAGCCAGTCCTCAGGGGATGGGAGCTCTGGGGCCAACGTCCTGACTTTC. Translated: CASSQSSGDGSSGANVLTF.

This chain joins TRBV7-2 and TRBJ2-1, with 13 bases identical to TRBD2. Germline-derived CDR1 and CDR2 are SGHTA and FQGNSA. CDR3 length equals 16 residues. The V and J ends lost 6 bases and 5 bases, in that order; junction bases with no gene match: 7. Here the CDR3 reads CASSRTSGSTDNEQFF. The CDR3 DNA follows: TGTGCCAGCAGTCGGACTAGCGGGAGTACGGACAATGAGCAGTTCTTC.

The chain employs TRBV4-1 and TRBJ2-7; the match to TRBD2 covers 10 bases. This CDR3 comprises 16 residues. V lost 0 bases, J lost 4 bases, and 6 bases stayed unmatched. Per germline, CDR1 MGHRA and CDR2 YSYEKL. CDR3 region: CASSQDFISGRYEQYF. The CDR3 DNA reads as TGCGCCAGCAGCCAAGATTTTATTAGCGGGAGGTACGAGCAGTACTTC.

The chain employs TRBV18 and TRBJ2-1, with 7 bases matching TRBD1. CDR3 length: 18 amino acids. The junction had 9 bases not matched to a gene; V was cut back by 0 bases and J by 1 base. The germline V gene has CDR1 KGHSH and CDR2 LQKENI. The CDR3 spells CASSPPRGGARSYNEQFF. The CDR3 DNA reads as TGTGCCAGCTCACCACCGCGAGGGGGCGCTAGGTCCTACAATGAGCAGTTCTTC.

This clone has a single count. V usage is TRBV6-5 and J usage is TRBJ2-5; 15 bases map to TRBD2. TRBJ2-7 matches the DNA end more closely, so the J call is doubtful. CDR3 length: 15 residues. Per germline, CDR1 MNHEY and CDR2 SVGAGI. Here the CDR3 DNA reads TGTGCCAGCAGCGGACTAGCGGGAGGGTATGGCGAGCAGTACTTC. Translating it yields CASSGLAGGYGEQYF.

This chain joins TRBV6-1 and TRBJ2-7; TRBD2 aligns across 7 bases. CDR3 size: 14 residues. The germline V gene encodes CDR1 MNHNS and CDR2 SASEGT. V was pared by 1 base and J by 2 bases, with 2 bases of the junction left unmatched. For the CDR3, the DNA is TGTGCCAGCAGTGAAGGACTAGCCCCCTACGAGCAGTACTTC. Amino acid sequence: CASSEGLAPYEQYF.

The chain couples TRBV10-3 to TRBJ2-5; D may be TRBD1 (6 bases). The J call may be faulty, since TRBJ2-7 better matches the DNA end. This CDR3 has 14 residues. Germline V CDR1 and CDR2: ENHRY, SYGVKD. DNA for the CDR3: TGTGCCATCAGTGCCGGGACACTCAAGGACGAGCAGTACTTC. The encoded protein is CAISAGTLKDEQYF.

The chain has TRBV29-1 and TRBJ1-6; 7 positions agree with TRBD1. The CDR3 is made up of 13 amino acids. The ends lost 4 bases at V and 8 bases at J; junction bases unmatched: 5. Germline V gene sequence: CDR1 SQVTM, CDR2 ANQGSEA. Written as DNA, the CDR3 is TGCAGCGTTGGGGCAGGGGGAGATTCACCCCTCCACTTT. This gives the protein CSVGAGGDSPLHF.

The chain recombines TRBV5-1 with TRBJ1-1; 8 bases align to TRBD1. This CDR3 contains 13 residues. Germline CDR1 SGHRS, CDR2 YFSETQ. V lost 3 bases and J lost 7; bases outside the gene matches: 5. CDR3 coding DNA: TGCGCCAGCAGCTACAGACAGGGGAGTGAAGCTTTCTTT. Protein sequence: CASSYRQGSEAFF. Full variable domain (remainder filled in from reference TRBV5-1 and TRBJ1-1): KAGVTQTPRYLIKTRGQQVTLSCSPISGHRSVSWYQQTPGQGLQFLFEYFSETQRNKGNFPGRFSGRQFSNSRSEMNVSTLELGDSALYLCASSYRQGSEAFFGQGTRLTVV.

Turning to this clone: This sample also contains other DNA sequences that code for the same CDR3. V is TRBV7-9 and J is TRBJ2-7; possibly TRBD2 for D (6 bases). The CDR3 extends over 13 amino acids. CDR1 and CDR2 (germline): SEHNR, FQNEAQ (reference sequence). V lost 5 bases, J lost 4 bases, and 12 bases lay in between. The CDR3 DNA follows: TGTGCCAGCAGCCCCCCGGGAGCATACGAGCAGTACTTC. Amino acids: CASSPPGAYEQYF.

This clone was recorded a few times. This chain uses TRBV7-8 with TRBJ2-4, with D uncertain. The CDR3 extends over 18 amino acids. With 5 bases removed from V and 0 bases from J, the gap between germline ends came to 20 bases. Germline values: CDR1 SGHVS, CDR2 FQNEAQ. CDR3 residues: CASSPSGVSPLAKNIQYF. CDR3 nucleotide sequence: TGTGCCAGCAGCCCGTCCGGAGTCTCTCCTCTAGCCAAAAACATTCAGTACTTC.

V gene TRBV29-1 combines with J gene TRBJ2-3; tentatively, D is TRBD1 (5 bases). V lost 8 bases, J lost 1 base, and 19 bases lay in between. Germline-derived CDR1 and CDR2 are SQVTM and ANQGSEA. This CDR3 contains 15 residues. CDR3 coding DNA: TGCAGCCTTATCACGGGTGACAGAGGCACAGATACGCAGTATTTT. The encoded protein is CSLITGDRGTDTQYF.

The V call is TRBV2, the J call TRBJ2-3; 8 bases line up with TRBD1. The J segment lost 2 bases and the V segment lost 4 bases, leaving 5 bases of the junction unmatched. This CDR3 comprises 15 residues. The germline gives CDR1 SNHLY, CDR2 FYNNEI. CDR3 in amino acids: CASSAGQGYTDTQYF. The CDR3 region has the DNA TGTGCCAGCAGTGCCGGACAGGGTTACACAGATACGCAGTATTTT.

V gene TRBV4-1 combines with J gene TRBJ2-7; a weak D match, TRBD1 (6 bases). Trimming took 1 base from V and 4 from J, leaving 11 bases between them. This CDR3 region has 14 residues. CDR1 is MGHRA and CDR2 is YSYEKL in the germline V gene. CDR3 in amino acids: CASSQATQGYEQYF. The CDR3 nucleotides are TGCGCCAGCAGCCAAGCTACCCAGGGGTACGAGCAGTACTTC.

The rearrangement links TRBV28 to TRBJ1-1; 7 nucleotides match TRBD1. V was pared by 4 bases and J by 5 bases, with 7 bases of the junction left unmatched. CDR3 length: 14 residues. The germline V gene has CDR1 MDHEN and CDR2 SYDVKM. CDR3 DNA sequence: TGTGCCAGCAGTTCCAAGACAGGGAGGACTGAAGCTTTCTTT. Translation gives CASSSKTGRTEAFF. Combining the CDR3 with reference TRBV28 and TRBJ1-1 gives the whole variable domain DVKVTQSSRYLVKRTGEKVFLECVQDMDHENMFWYRQDPGLGLRLIYFSYDVKMKEKGDIPEGYSVSREKKERFSLILESASTNQTSMYLCASSSKTGRTEAFFGQGTRLTVV.

The chain is built from TRBV5-4 and TRBJ1-5; D unresolved. In germline, CDR1 is SGHNT, CDR2 YYREEE (reference sequence). This CDR3 region has 15 residues. Trimming removed 2 bases at V and 3 bases at J, with 12 bases between. The CDR3 DNA is TGTGCCAGCAGCTTAACGCCAGGCTACAATCAGCCCCAGCATTTT. Its protein product is CASSLTPGYNQPQHF.

In its sample, this clone was seen once. This chain uses TRBV7-9 with TRBJ2-1, with D possibly TRBD1 on 5 matching bases. Germline assignment: CDR1 SEHNR and CDR2 FQNEAQ (reference sequence). Trimming took 5 bases from V and 8 from J, leaving 19 bases between them. The CDR3 consists of 15 residues. CDR3 protein: CASSKGVPATYEQFF. The CDR3 DNA follows: TGTGCCAGCAGCAAAGGGGTCCCAGCGACCTATGAGCAGTTCTTC.

V gene TRBV18 combines with J gene TRBJ1-1; TRBD1 matches at 8 bases. CDR1 KGHSH and CDR2 LQKENI come from the germline V gene. V shed 1 base, J shed 12 bases, and the junction held 10 bases outside the gene matches. The CDR3 loop spans 14 amino acids. CDR3 sequence (DNA): TGTGCCAGCTCACCACTGCTAGGACAGGGTCTACCTTTCTTT. It specifies CASSPLLGQGLPFF.

This rearrangement joins TRBV11-3 to TRBJ1-1, with D maybe TRBD1 (5 bases). CDR1 and CDR2 from the germline V gene are SGHNT and YENEEA. V lost 1 base to trimming and J lost 4 bases, with 7 bases between them. The CDR3 is made up of 13 amino acids. The CDR3 protein is CASSLGQITEAFF. The CDR3 DNA reads as TGTGCCAGCAGCTTAGGACAGATCACTGAAGCTTTCTTT.

This sequence joins TRBV2 and TRBJ2-3, with 7 bases identical to TRBD2. V shed 0 bases and J 7 bases; nucleotides not matched to a gene: 4. CDR1 is SNHLY and CDR2 is FYNNEI in the germline V gene. This CDR3 contains 14 residues. The chain's CDR3 is CASSEAGGLNTQYF. The CDR3 coding sequence is TGTGCCAGCAGTGAAGCTGGGGGACTAAATACGCAGTATTTT.

This clone was counted between two and nine times. V is TRBV6-1 and J is TRBJ1-2; 7 bases fit TRBD1. Germline V gene data show CDR1 as MNHNS and CDR2 as SASEGT. The CDR3 has 13 amino acids. The trim removed 3 bases at V and 6 bases at J, leaving 4 bases unmatched. The CDR3 sequence is CASSEDRRNGYTF. In DNA, the CDR3 is TGTGCCAGCAGTGAGGACAGGAGAAATGGCTACACCTTC.

CDR3 amino acids: CASSQEGRGSETQYF. The CDR3 DNA sequence: TGCGCCAGCAGCCAAGAGGGCAGGGGATCCGAGACCCAGTACTTC. This chain joins TRBV4-1 and TRBJ2-5; a possible D gene is TRBD1 (6 bases). Germline V gives CDR1 MGHRA, CDR2 YSYEKL. The CDR3 totals 15 residues. Trimming left V 0 bases short and J 5 bases short, with 13 bases between.

V usage is TRBV7-3 and J usage is TRBJ1-1, with a possible D match to TRBD1 (6 bases). V was cut by 2 bases and J by 7 bases, with 11 bases left in between. Germline CDR1 and CDR2: SGHTA and FQGTGA. The CDR3 has 13 residues. As DNA, the CDR3 is TGTGCCAGCAGCTTAGGCGGGGGGCGTGAAGCTTTCTTT. This gives the protein CASSLGGGREAFF. The variable domain in full, completed from reference TRBV7-3 and TRBJ1-1, reads GAGVSQTPSNKVTEKGKYVELRCDPISGHTALYWYRQSLGQGPEFLIYFQGTGAADDSGLPNDRFFAVRPEGSVSTLKIQRTERGDSAVYLCASSLGGGREAFFGQGTRLTVV.

The V and J genes are TRBV11-3 and TRBJ2-5, with 9 bases lining up with TRBD2. The V gene end was trimmed by 3 bases and the J gene end by 2 bases; junction bases not matched to a gene: 4. The CDR3 sequence is 15 residues long. The germline CDR1 and CDR2 sequences are SGHNT and YENEEA. This chain's CDR3 is CASSLSSGSQETQYF. CDR3 in DNA: TGTGCCAGCAGCTTGAGTAGCGGGAGTCAAGAGACCCAGTACTTC.

This clone showed up just a few times. The same CDR3 also results from other DNA sequences found in this sample. The rearrangement uses TRBV29-1 and TRBJ2-1; TRBD2 aligns across 9 bases. The V gene's germline CDR1 is SQVTM and CDR2 ANQGSEA. Trimming cost V 6 bases and J 2 bases; bases outside gene matches: 5. The CDR3 spans 14 residues. CDR3 in amino acids: CSVGREGPYNEQFF. The CDR3 DNA sequence: TGCAGCGTGGGGCGGGAGGGACCCTACAATGAGCAGTTCTTC.

This chain uses TRBV12-5 with TRBJ2-7; possible D gene TRBD1, 5 bases. The V and J ends lost 1 base and 2 bases respectively, with 18 bases between them. Per germline, CDR1 LGHNT and CDR2 FRNRAP. The CDR3 consists of 17 residues. As DNA, the CDR3 is TGTGCTAGTGGTTTGGCTTCCCGGTCGGACAAGACCTACGAGCAGTACTTC. This sequence encodes CASGLASRSDKTYEQYF.